A single TCR beta chain is shown here with its context. Antigen: not known. The CDR3 has 13 residues. Per the germline V gene, CDR1 is ENHRY and CDR2 is SYGVKD. V gave up 10 bases and J gave up 4 bases; unmatched junction bases: 9. The sample is drawn from a study of T cell responses to AZD1222 COVID-19 vaccine. Study-level background: Pooled samples include second doses given at about 4 or 12 weeks.

Sequencing was performed with immunoSEQ multiplex PCR; in TCRdb, only in-frame clones are kept and a portion is missing. The sample has around 130,000 clones, 86% seen once. Study-level results: Donors were mostly white British, more females; clonal diversity possibly underestimated. Only a handful of AZD1222 recipients, roughly six in all, had baseline seropositivity.

The TCR sequence derives from an adult in good health. The genes are TRBV10-3 and TRBJ2-7; 8 bases are shared with TRBD1. The specimen comprised peripheral blood, sampled on day 0 of AZD1222 vaccination. CDR3 amino acids: CATRFGQGYEQYF. The CDR3 region has the DNA TGTGCCACACGATTTGGACAGGGATACGAGCAGTACTTC.